The present entry profiles one T cell receptor beta chain with its context. This sample stems from a study of response to subunit inactivated influenza vaccine. TCRdb reanalysed the RT-PCR reads using MiXCR and keeps one entry per CDR3 protein. The table includes hundreds of thousands of distinct CDR3 sequences, 12% to 15% detected once. Germline V gives CDR1 SGHRS, CDR2 YFSETQ. V lost 7 bases, J lost 6 bases, and 26 bases lay in between. This CDR3 region has 17 residues. The specimen comprised PBMCs from blood, sampled 14 to 15 days before vaccination. The chain carries TRBV5-1 and TRBJ2-1, with TRBD2 as a possible D gene (7 bases). This clonotype was obtained from a man aged 50 to 60 who received an inactivated influenza vaccine. The CDR3 nucleotides are TGCGCCAGCTATCCCCGAGGGGGGGAAAGGGGGGTCAATGAGCAGTTCTTC. It yields the protein CASYPRGGERGVNEQFF.